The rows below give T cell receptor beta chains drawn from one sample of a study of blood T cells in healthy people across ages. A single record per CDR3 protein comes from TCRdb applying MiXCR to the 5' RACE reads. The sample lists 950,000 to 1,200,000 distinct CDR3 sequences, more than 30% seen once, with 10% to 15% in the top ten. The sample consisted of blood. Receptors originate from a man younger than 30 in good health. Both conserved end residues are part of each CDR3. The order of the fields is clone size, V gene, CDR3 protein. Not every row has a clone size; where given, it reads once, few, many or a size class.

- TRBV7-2 CASSLGLAGGPGELFF
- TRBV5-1 CASSLEGVGHTF
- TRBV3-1 CASSQEDHYGYTF
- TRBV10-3 CAISVDSPDHYGYTF
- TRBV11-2 CASSLGGAGAQYF
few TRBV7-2 CASSLVGGQNQETQYF
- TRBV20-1 CSASRDSANERYF
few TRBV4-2 CASSLLEVASDTQYF
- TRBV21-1 CASIKVWDLAKNIQYF
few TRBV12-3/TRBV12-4 CASSLTGGFGSPLHF
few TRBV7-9 CASSSDGDNEKLFF
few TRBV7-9 CASSGRDRESEKLFF
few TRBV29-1 CSVEGGTRANYGYTF
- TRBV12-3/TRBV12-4 CASSLRDPNTGELFF
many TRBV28 CASSWGQETQYF
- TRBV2 CASSEYLGESNYGYTF
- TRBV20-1 CSVLWTDSTAYGYTF
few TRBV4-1 CASSQGTGEGTEAFF
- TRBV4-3 CASSQDGWGQRYGYTF
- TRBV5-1 CASSLVGNRDSLSYTF